This entry describes one T cell receptor beta chain. The target antigen is unknown. Germline loops: CDR1 SGHNT, CDR2 YYREEE (reference sequence). Trimming removed 0 bases from V and 6 bases from J; junction bases left unmatched: 2. The CDR3 sequence is 14 residues long. Assay: immunoSEQ multiplex PCR; the TCRdb copy retains only in-frame clones and omits some. The sample has 120,000 to 150,000 clones, roughly nine tenths seen once; the top ten hold approximately 3.4%. The data were obtained in a study of T cell responses to AZD1222 COVID-19 vaccine. Study-wide points: Donors were largely white British and mainly female; clonal diversity was possibly underestimated. Only five to seven AZD1222 recipients were seropositive at baseline. Repertoire sampling occurred only after the peak T cell response.

V and J are TRBV5-4 and TRBJ1-4; TRBD1 aligns across 7 bases. This receptor was taken from an adult in good health. The sequences come from peripheral blood, collected on day 0 of AZD1222 vaccination. CDR3 protein: CASSLDRGDEKLFF. For the CDR3, the DNA is TGTGCCAGCAGCTTGGACAGGGGAGATGAAAAACTGTTTTTT.